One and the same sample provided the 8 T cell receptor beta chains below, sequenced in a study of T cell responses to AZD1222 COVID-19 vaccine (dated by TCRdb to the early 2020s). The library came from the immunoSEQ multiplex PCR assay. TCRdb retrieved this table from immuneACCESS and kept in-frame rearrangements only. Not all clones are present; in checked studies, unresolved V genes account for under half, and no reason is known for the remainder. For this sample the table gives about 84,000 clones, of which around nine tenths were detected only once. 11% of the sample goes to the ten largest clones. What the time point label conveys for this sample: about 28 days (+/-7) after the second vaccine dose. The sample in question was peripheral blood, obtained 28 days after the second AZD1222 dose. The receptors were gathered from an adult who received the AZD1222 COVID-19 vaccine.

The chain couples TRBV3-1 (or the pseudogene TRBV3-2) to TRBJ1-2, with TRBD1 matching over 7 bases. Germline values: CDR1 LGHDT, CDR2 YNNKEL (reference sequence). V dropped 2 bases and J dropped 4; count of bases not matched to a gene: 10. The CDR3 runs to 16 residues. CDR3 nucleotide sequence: TGTGCCAGCAGCCAAAACGGGTGGGGACAGCCCTATGGCTACACCTTC. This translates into CASSQNGWGQPYGYTF.

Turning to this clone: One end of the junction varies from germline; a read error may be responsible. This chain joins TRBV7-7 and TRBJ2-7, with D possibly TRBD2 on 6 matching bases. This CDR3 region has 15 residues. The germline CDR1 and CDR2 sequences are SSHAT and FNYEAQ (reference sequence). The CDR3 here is CASSLARGGDYEQYF. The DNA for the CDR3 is TGTGCTAGCAGCTTAGCCCGAGGCGGGGATTACGAGCAGTACTTC.

The CDR3 reads CASSLVLTRDSSTDTQYF. For the CDR3, the DNA is TGTGCCAGCAGCTTGGTCCTTACCCGGGACAGCAGCACAGATACGCAGTATTTT. V and J are TRBV5-5 and TRBJ2-3; 7 bases align to TRBD1. CDR3 length: 18 amino acids. CDR1 and CDR2 from the germline V gene are SGHKS and YYEKEE (reference sequence). V was clipped by 0 bases and J by 0 bases; unmatched bases: 10.

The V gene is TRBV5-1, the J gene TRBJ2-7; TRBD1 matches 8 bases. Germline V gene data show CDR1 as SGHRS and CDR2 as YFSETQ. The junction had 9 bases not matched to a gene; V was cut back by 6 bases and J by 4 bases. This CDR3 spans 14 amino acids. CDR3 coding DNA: TGCGCCAGCACCCGGACAGGGCGAGGATACGAGCAGTACTTC. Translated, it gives CASTRTGRGYEQYF.

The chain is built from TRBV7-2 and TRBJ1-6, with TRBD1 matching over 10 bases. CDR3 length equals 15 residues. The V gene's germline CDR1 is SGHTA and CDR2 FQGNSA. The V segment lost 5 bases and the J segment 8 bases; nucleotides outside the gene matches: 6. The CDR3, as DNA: TGTGCCAGCAGCCTCGACAGGGGGCGCTATTCACCCCTCCACTTT. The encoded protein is CASSLDRGRYSPLHF.

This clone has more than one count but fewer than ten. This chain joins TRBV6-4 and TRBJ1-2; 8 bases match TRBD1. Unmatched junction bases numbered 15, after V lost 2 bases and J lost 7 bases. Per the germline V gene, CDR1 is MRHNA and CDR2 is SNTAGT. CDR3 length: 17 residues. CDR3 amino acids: CASSDPDRGGRICGYTF. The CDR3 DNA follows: TGTGCCAGCAGTGACCCCGACAGGGGAGGGCGAATTTGTGGCTACACCTTC.

The CDR3 nucleotides read TGTGCCAGCAGTGGGAATTACAGGGACGAGCAGTACTTC. Amino acids: CASSGNYRDEQYF. V usage is TRBV2 and J usage is TRBJ2-7; a possible D gene is TRBD1 (6 bases). Trimming pared 4 bases from V and 5 bases from J, leaving 12 bases between. The CDR3 runs to 13 residues. Germline CDR1 is SNHLY and CDR2 is FYNNEI.

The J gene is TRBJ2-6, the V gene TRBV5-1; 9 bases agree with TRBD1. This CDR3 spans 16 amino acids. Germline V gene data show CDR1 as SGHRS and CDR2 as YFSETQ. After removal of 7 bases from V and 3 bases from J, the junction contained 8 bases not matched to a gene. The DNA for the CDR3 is TGCGCCAGCGAACAGGGGGCTGTACGTGGGGCCAACGTCCTGACTTTC. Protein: CASEQGAVRGANVLTF. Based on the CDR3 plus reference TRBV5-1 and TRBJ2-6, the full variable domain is KAGVTQTPRYLIKTRGQQVTLSCSPISGHRSVSWYQQTPGQGLQFLFEYFSETQRNKGNFPGRFSGRQFSNSRSEMNVSTLELGDSALYLCASEQGAVRGANVLTFGAGSRLTVL.